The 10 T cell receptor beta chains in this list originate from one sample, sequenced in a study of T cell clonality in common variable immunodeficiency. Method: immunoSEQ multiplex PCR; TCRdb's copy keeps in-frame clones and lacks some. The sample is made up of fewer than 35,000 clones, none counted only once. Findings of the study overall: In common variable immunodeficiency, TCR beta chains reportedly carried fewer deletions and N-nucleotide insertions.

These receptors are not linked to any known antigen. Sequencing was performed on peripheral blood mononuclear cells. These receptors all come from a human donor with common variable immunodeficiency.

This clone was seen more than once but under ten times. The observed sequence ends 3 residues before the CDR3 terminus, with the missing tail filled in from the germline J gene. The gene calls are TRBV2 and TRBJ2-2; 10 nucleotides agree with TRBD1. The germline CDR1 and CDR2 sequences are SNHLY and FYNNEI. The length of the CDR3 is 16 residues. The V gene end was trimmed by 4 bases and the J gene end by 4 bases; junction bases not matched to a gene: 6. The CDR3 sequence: CASSGRQGAVTGELFF. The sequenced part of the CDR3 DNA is TGTGCCAGCAGTGGACGACAGGGGGCTGTCACCGGGGAG.

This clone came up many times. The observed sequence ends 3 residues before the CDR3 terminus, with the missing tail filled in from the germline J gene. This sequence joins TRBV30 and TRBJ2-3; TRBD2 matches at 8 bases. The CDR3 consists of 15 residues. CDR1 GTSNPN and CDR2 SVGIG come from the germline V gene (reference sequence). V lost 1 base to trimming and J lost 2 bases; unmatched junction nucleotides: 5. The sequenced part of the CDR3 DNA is TGTGCCTGGAGTGCGGGGGGGATTATCACAGATACG. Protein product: CAWSAGGIITDT. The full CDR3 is CAWSAGGIITDTQYF.

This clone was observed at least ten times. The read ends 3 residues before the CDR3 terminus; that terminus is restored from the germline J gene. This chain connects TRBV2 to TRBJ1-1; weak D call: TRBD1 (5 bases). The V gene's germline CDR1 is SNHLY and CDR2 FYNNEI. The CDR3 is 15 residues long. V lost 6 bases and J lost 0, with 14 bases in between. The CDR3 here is CASRKGIYMNTEAFF. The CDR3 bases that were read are TGTGCCAGCAGGAAGGGGATTTACATGAACACTGAA.

The sequenced CDR3 bases are TGCGCCAGCACGACGACAGGCGAG. Amino acids: CASTTTGE. In full, the CDR3 reads CASTTTGEQYF. The chain employs TRBV23-1 and TRBJ2-7; D is possibly TRBD1 (6 bases). The read finishes 3 residues shy of the CDR3 end, and the germline J gene is used to complete it. TRBV23-1 is reported as an ORF; its role is uncertain. This CDR3 contains 11 residues. V lost 7 bases and J 6 bases, leaving 10 bases between the germline ends.

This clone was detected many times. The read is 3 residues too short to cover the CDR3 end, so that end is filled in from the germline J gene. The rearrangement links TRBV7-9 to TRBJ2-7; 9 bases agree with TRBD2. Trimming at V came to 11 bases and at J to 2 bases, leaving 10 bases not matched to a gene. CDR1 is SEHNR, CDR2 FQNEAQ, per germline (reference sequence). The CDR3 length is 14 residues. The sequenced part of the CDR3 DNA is TGTGCCCGCCAACGGACTAGCGACGCCTACGAG. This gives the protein CARQRTSDAYE. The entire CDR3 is CARQRTSDAYEQYF.

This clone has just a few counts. CDR3 amino acids: CASSTYLAGNQPQHF. The sequenced CDR3 bases are TGTGCCAGTAGTACGTATCTGGCAGGCAATCAGCCC. The chain employs TRBV19 and TRBJ1-5; no reliable D call. Read data end 3 residues before the CDR3 end; the end is taken from the germline J gene. Germline V gene data show CDR1 as LNHDA and CDR2 as SQIVND (reference sequence). V lost 4 bases, J lost 2 bases, and 12 bases lay in between. The CDR3 covers 15 residues.

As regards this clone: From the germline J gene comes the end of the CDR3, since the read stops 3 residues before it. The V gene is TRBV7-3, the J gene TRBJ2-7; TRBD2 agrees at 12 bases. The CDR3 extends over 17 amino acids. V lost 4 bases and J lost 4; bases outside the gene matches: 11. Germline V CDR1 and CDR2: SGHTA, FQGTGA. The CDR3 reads CASSSSGGGQKGYEQYF. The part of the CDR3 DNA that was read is TGTGCCAGCAGCTCTAGCGGGGGGGGCCAGAAGGGGTACGAG.

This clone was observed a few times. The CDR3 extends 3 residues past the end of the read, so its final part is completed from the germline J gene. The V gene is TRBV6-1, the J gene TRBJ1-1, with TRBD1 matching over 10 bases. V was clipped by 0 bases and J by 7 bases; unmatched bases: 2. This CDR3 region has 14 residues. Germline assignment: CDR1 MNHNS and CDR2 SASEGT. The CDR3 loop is CASSEAGTGVEAFF. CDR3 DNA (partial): TGTGCCAGCAGTGAAGCCGGGACAGGGGTTGAA.

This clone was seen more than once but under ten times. CDR3 region: CAWTGVAVYGYTF. The part of the CDR3 DNA that was read is TGTGCCTGGACCGGGGTGGCAGTCTATGGC. The rearrangement links TRBV30 to TRBJ1-2; D is unresolved. The read is 3 residues too short to cover the CDR3 end, so that end is filled in from the germline J gene. The CDR3 length is 13 residues. Germline assignment: CDR1 GTSNPN and CDR2 SVGIG (reference sequence). Trimming removed 4 bases at V and 4 bases at J, with 13 bases between.

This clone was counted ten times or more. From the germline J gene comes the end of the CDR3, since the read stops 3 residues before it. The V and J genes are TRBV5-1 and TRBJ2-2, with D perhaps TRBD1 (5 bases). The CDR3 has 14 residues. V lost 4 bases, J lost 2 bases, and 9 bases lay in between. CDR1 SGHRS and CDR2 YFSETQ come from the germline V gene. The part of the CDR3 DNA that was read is TGCGCCAGCAGCAAGGACACAAACACCGGGGAG. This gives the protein CASSKDTNTGE. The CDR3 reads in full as CASSKDTNTGELFF.